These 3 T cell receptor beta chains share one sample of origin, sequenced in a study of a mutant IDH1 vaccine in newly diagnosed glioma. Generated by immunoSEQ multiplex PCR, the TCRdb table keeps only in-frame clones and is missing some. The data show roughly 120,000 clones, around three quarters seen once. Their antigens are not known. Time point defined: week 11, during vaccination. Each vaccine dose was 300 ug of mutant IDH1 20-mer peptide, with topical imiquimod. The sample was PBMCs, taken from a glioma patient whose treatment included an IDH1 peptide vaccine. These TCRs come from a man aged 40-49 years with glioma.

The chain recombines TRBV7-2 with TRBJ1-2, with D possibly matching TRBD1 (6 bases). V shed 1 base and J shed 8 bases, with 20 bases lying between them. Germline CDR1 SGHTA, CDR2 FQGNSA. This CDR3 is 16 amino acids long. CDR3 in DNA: TGTGCCAGCAGCTTAGTGTCCGGGCGGCAGGGGATAGGCTACACCTTC. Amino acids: CASSLVSGRQGIGYTF.

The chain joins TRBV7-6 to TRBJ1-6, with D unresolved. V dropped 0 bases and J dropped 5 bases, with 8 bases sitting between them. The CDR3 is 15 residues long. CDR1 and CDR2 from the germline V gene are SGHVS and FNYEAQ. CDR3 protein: CASSLAWRDNSPLHF. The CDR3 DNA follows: TGTGCCAGCAGCTTAGCGTGGAGGGATAATTCACCCCTCCACTTT.

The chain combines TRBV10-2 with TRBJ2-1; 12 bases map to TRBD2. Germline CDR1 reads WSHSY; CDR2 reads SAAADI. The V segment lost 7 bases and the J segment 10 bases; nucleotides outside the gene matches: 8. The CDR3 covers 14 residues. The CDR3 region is CASIRLAGVAEQFF. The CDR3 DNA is TGCGCCAGCATAAGACTAGCGGGAGTAGCCGAGCAGTTCTTC.